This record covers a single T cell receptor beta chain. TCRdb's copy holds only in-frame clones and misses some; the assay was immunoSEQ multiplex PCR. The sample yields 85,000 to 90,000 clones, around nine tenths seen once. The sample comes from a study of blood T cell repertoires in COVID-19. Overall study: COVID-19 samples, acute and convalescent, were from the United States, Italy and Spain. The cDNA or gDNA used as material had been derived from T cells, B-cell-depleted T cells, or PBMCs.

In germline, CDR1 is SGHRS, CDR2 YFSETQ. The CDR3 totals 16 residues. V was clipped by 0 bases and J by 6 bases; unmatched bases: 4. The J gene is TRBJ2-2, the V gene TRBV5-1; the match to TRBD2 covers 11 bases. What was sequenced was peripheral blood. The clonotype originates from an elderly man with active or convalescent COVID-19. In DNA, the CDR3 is TGCGCCAGCAGCTTGGTTAGCGGGAGGGCCCCCGGGGAGCTGTTTTTT. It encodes CASSLVSGRAPGELFF.